This T cell receptor (beta chain) was observed in a study of cytomegalovirus exposure and HLA in healthy donors. Overall study context: Unique TCRs from HLA-typed donors, around 93 million of them, were held in an early data release. Membership in the Caucasian-associated ancestry cluster was found for approximately 85% of about 430 genotyped donors.

About this clone: Its specificity is unknown.

The CDR3 sequence is 16 residues long. The trim removed 1 base at V and 10 bases at J, leaving 11 bases unmatched. Per germline, CDR1 LNHDA and CDR2 SQIVND (reference sequence). The PCR made use of 60 Vbeta and 13 Jbeta primers. The assay was immunoSEQ multiplex PCR, and TCRdb's table has in-frame clones only and misses some. Found here are approximately 170,000 clones, roughly 84% of them singletons; the top ten hold just over 2.5%. General observations from the study: An analysis that was carried out later associated about 17,000 TCR beta sequences with HLA alleles at 0.05 false discovery rate. It was reportedly the case that the classifier diagnosed cytomegalovirus status with high specificity and sensitivity.

This receptor was taken from a man aged 25 to 40 in good health and CMV-seropositive. This rearrangement joins TRBV19 to TRBJ1-4; TRBD1 agrees at 8 bases. Sequenced: PBMCs. In nucleotides, the CDR3 is TGTGCCAGTAGTATAGCCCCGGACAGGGATGTCGGAAAACTGTTTTTT. It encodes CASSIAPDRDVGKLFF.